This T cell receptor (beta chain) emerged from a study of T cells in localized non-small cell lung cancer. A word on this clone: The antigen remains undetermined.

Study results and caveats: A higher density of T cells in blood coincided with extended overall survival. Detection in adjacent lung was observed for a median approximately 52 of the top 100 tumor clones.

Trimming removed 3 bases at V and 2 bases at J, with 14 bases between. The CDR3 loop spans 15 amino acids. Germline CDR1 is SGHDN and CDR2 is FVKESK. Repertoires were generated with immunoSEQ multiplex PCR, while TCRdb's copy carries only in-frame clones and drops some. The sample has approximately 4,200 clones; around 92% are singletons. V is TRBV14 and J is TRBJ2-7, with D possibly TRBD1 on 5 matching bases. The sequenced sample was peripheral blood, obtained before any cancer treatment. This TCR was sampled from a woman aged 40-75 years with stage I lung adenocarcinoma. This CDR3 reads CASSQMTAITYEQYF. In DNA form, the CDR3 reads TGTGCCAGCAGCCAGATGACAGCGATTACCTACGAGCAGTACTTC.